Listed below are T cell receptor beta chains from one sample, sequenced in a study of Ad26.COV2.S vaccination and SARS-CoV-2 variants. Clones were sequenced by immunoSEQ multiplex PCR, and TCRdb holds only the in-frame ones, with some missing. This table has 450,000 to 550,000 clones, roughly nine tenths appearing once. Source: peripheral blood, taken in a trial of Ad26.COV2.S vaccine versus placebo. The receptors derive from a person between 18 and 59 years old who received the Ad26.COV2.S COVID-19 vaccine or a placebo. The CDR3 runs from the conserved cysteine through the conserved F or W. The D gene is left open where the match is weak. Clone sizes are given selectively: once, few, many, or a class where the clone is expanded.

v_gene: TRBV7-9
abundance: .
d_gene: .
j_gene: TRBJ2-3
CDR3nt: TGTGCCAGCAGCTTAGCGCACGGCAGAACAGATACGCAGTATTTT
CDR3aa: CASSLAHGRTDTQYF

v_gene: TRBV5-1
abundance: .
d_gene: TRBD1
j_gene: TRBJ1-4
CDR3nt: TGCGCCAGCAGCTTGGCCGGGACAGGGGAAGAAAAACTGTTTTTT
CDR3aa: CASSLAGTGEEKLFF

v_gene: TRBV6-1
abundance: .
d_gene: .
j_gene: TRBJ1-1
CDR3nt: TGTGCCAGCAGTGACGGGCAGGCTGAAGCTTTCTTT
CDR3aa: CASSDGQAEAFF

v_gene: TRBV6-5
abundance: .
d_gene: .
j_gene: TRBJ1-2
CDR3nt: TGTGCCAGCAGTTACTCCGAGGCTCGGGGCTACACCTTC
CDR3aa: CASSYSEARGYTF

v_gene: TRBV5-1
abundance: .
d_gene: .
j_gene: TRBJ1-5
CDR3nt: TGCGCCAGCAGCATAGGGACCAATCAGCCCCAGCATTTT
CDR3aa: CASSIGTNQPQHF

v_gene: TRBV19
abundance: .
d_gene: TRBD2
j_gene: TRBJ2-5
CDR3nt: TGTGCCAGTAGTGCTACCGGGACTAGGCAAGAGACCCAGTACTTC
CDR3aa: CASSATGTRQETQYF

v_gene: TRBV28
abundance: few
d_gene: .
j_gene: TRBJ1-5
CDR3nt: TGTGCCAGCATGGGGGTAGGACAGCCCCAGCATTTT
CDR3aa: CASMGVGQPQHF

v_gene: TRBV2
abundance: .
d_gene: .
j_gene: TRBJ1-2
CDR3nt: TGTGCCAGCACCCAGGGTCCAGCGTATGGCTACACCTTC
CDR3aa: CASTQGPAYGYTF

v_gene: TRBV13
abundance: once
d_gene: TRBD1
j_gene: TRBJ2-7
CDR3nt: TGTGCCAGCAGCGCAACCGGGACAGGGAAGAAGCAGTACTTC
CDR3aa: CASSATGTGKKQYF

v_gene: TRBV6-5
abundance: .
d_gene: .
j_gene: TRBJ1-2
CDR3nt: TGTGCCAGCCGAGTGGTCGGACGGAACTATGGCTACACCTTC
CDR3aa: CASRVVGRNYGYTF

v_gene: TRBV2
abundance: .
d_gene: .
j_gene: TRBJ1-4
CDR3nt: TGTGCCAGCAGTGAAGCGAGTCGAGTGGCGGGGGAAAAACTGTTTTTT
CDR3aa: CASSEASRVAGEKLFF

v_gene: TRBV5-6
abundance: .
d_gene: .
j_gene: TRBJ2-1
CDR3nt: TGTGCCAGCAGCTTGGGGGCCTCCTACAATGAGCAGTTCTTC
CDR3aa: CASSLGASYNEQFF

v_gene: TRBV19
abundance: .
d_gene: .
j_gene: TRBJ2-3
CDR3nt: TGTGCCAGTCTCAGCGCGGATACGCAGTATTTT
CDR3aa: CASLSADTQYF

v_gene: TRBV11-3
abundance: .
d_gene: .
j_gene: TRBJ1-2
CDR3nt: TGTGCCAGCAGCCGGGGGGACGGGACGTATGGCTACACCTTC
CDR3aa: CASSRGDGTYGYTF

v_gene: TRBV6-5
abundance: .
d_gene: TRBD1
j_gene: TRBJ2-1
CDR3nt: TGTGCCAGCAGTTCCCCCGGGACAGGGCTAAATGAGCAGTTCTTC
CDR3aa: CASSSPGTGLNEQFF

v_gene: TRBV30
abundance: .
d_gene: TRBD1
j_gene: TRBJ2-5
CDR3nt: TGTGCCGGTCATACCGGACAGGGGCAGGAGACCCAGTACTTC
CDR3aa: CAGHTGQGQETQYF

v_gene: TRBV5-5
abundance: .
d_gene: TRBD2
j_gene: TRBJ2-3
CDR3nt: TGTGCCAGCAGCTCCTCTATTGGTTCGGGGGGAGATACGCAGTATTTT
CDR3aa: CASSSSIGSGGDTQYF

v_gene: TRBV4-3
abundance: .
d_gene: .
j_gene: TRBJ1-5
CDR3nt: TGCGCCAGCAGCCACGCATGGGGAGGCGCTCAGCCCCAGCATTTT
CDR3aa: CASSHAWGGAQPQHF

v_gene: TRBV15
abundance: .
d_gene: .
j_gene: TRBJ2-1
CDR3nt: TGTGCCACCAGCAGAGACTATGGTGGCTCCTACAATGAGCAGTTCTTC
CDR3aa: CATSRDYGGSYNEQFF

v_gene: TRBV11-2
abundance: .
d_gene: .
j_gene: TRBJ1-1
CDR3nt: TGTGCCAGCAGCGTCTACAGGAACACTGAAGCTTTCTTT
CDR3aa: CASSVYRNTEAFF

v_gene: TRBV3-1/TRBV3-2
abundance: .
d_gene: .
j_gene: TRBJ2-5
CDR3nt: TGTGCCAGCAGCCAAGACTCCAGGGACCAGTACTTC
CDR3aa: CASSQDSRDQYF

v_gene: TRBV6-4
abundance: .
d_gene: .
j_gene: TRBJ1-2
CDR3nt: TGTGCCAGCAGTGAGTCCCACCCAGGGATAGACTATGGCTACACCTTC
CDR3aa: CASSESHPGIDYGYTF

v_gene: TRBV12-3/TRBV12-4
abundance: .
d_gene: .
j_gene: TRBJ1-2
CDR3nt: TGTGCCTGTGGGGGACGAGGGGATCCCGACTACACCTTC
CDR3aa: CACGGRGDPDYTF

v_gene: TRBV5-1
abundance: once
d_gene: TRBD2
j_gene: TRBJ2-2
CDR3nt: TGCGCCAGCAGCACGACTAGCGGGAGCCCCCCAACCGGGGAGCTGTTTTTT
CDR3aa: CASSTTSGSPPTGELFF

v_gene: TRBV6-5
abundance: few
d_gene: TRBD1
j_gene: TRBJ1-6
CDR3nt: TGTGCCGGAACCCAGGGGGCTTGGGATAATTCACCCCTCCACTTT
CDR3aa: CAGTQGAWDNSPLHF

v_gene: TRBV4-1
abundance: .
d_gene: .
j_gene: TRBJ1-2
CDR3nt: TGCGCCAGCAGCCAAAGGAAGGAATTCTATGGCTACACCTTC
CDR3aa: CASSQRKEFYGYTF

v_gene: TRBV28
abundance: .
d_gene: .
j_gene: TRBJ2-5
CDR3nt: TGTGCCAGCAGTTTACCCAGAGGAATGCGGGAGACCCAGTACTTC
CDR3aa: CASSLPRGMRETQYF

v_gene: TRBV10-3
abundance: once
d_gene: .
j_gene: TRBJ2-1
CDR3nt: TGTGCCATCAGTGAGTCCACAAAATCCACCGGGACGGTCCCGTTCTTC
CDR3aa: CAISESTKSTGTVPFF

v_gene: TRBV9
abundance: .
d_gene: TRBD1
j_gene: TRBJ1-1
CDR3nt: TGTGCCAGCAGTAGAATAGGGGGCAACACTGAAGCTTTCTTT
CDR3aa: CASSRIGGNTEAFF

v_gene: TRBV10-3
abundance: .
d_gene: TRBD2
j_gene: TRBJ2-1
CDR3nt: TGTGCCATCACCGGGACTAGCGGGTCGAGGGGGAGCAATGAGCAGTTCTTC
CDR3aa: CAITGTSGSRGSNEQFF

v_gene: TRBV7-2
abundance: .
d_gene: TRBD1
j_gene: TRBJ1-5
CDR3nt: TGTGCCAGCAGCTTACAGGGGGCCCGCAATCAGCCCCAGCATTTT
CDR3aa: CASSLQGARNQPQHF

v_gene: TRBV5-1
abundance: .
d_gene: .
j_gene: TRBJ1-4
CDR3nt: TGCGCCAGCAGCACGGGGGGGAGTACTGAAAAACTGTTTTTT
CDR3aa: CASSTGGSTEKLFF

v_gene: TRBV2
abundance: .
d_gene: .
j_gene: TRBJ2-7
CDR3nt: TGTGCCAGCAGTCCGTATGGCAGGGGATCCATCGAGCAGTACTTC
CDR3aa: CASSPYGRGSIEQYF

v_gene: TRBV4-3
abundance: .
d_gene: .
j_gene: TRBJ1-1
CDR3nt: TGCGCCAGCAGCCAACGGGATATGAGCACTGAAGCTTTCTTT
CDR3aa: CASSQRDMSTEAFF

v_gene: TRBV7-2
abundance: .
d_gene: .
j_gene: TRBJ1-2
CDR3nt: TGTGCCAGCAGTCCGGGGGGCGACGGCTATGGCTACACCTTC
CDR3aa: CASSPGGDGYGYTF

v_gene: TRBV4-3
abundance: .
d_gene: .
j_gene: TRBJ2-7
CDR3nt: TGCGCCAGCAGCCCTCATTCCCAGGACAGATACTTCTACGAGCAGTACTTC
CDR3aa: CASSPHSQDRYFYEQYF

v_gene: TRBV6-5
abundance: .
d_gene: TRBD1
j_gene: TRBJ1-2
CDR3nt: TGTGCCAGCAGTTCCGCCGGGACAGGGGAAGGCTACACCTTC
CDR3aa: CASSSAGTGEGYTF

v_gene: TRBV18
abundance: .
d_gene: .
j_gene: TRBJ2-5
CDR3nt: TGTGCCAGCTCTCCCGGCTTCCAAGAGACCCAGTACTTC
CDR3aa: CASSPGFQETQYF

v_gene: TRBV27
abundance: .
d_gene: TRBD2
j_gene: TRBJ2-1
CDR3nt: TGTGCCAGCACATCTGCGCGCGGGGGAGTCTCCTACAATGAGCAGTTCTTC
CDR3aa: CASTSARGGVSYNEQFF

v_gene: TRBV18
abundance: .
d_gene: TRBD2
j_gene: TRBJ2-3
CDR3nt: TGTGCCAGCTCACCCTATACACTAGCGGGAGTATCAGATACGCAGTATTTT
CDR3aa: CASSPYTLAGVSDTQYF

v_gene: TRBV7-2
abundance: .
d_gene: TRBD2
j_gene: TRBJ2-7
CDR3nt: TGTGCCAGCAGCTTAGACGGCGGCGGGGGGGAAGGATACGAGCAGTACTTC
CDR3aa: CASSLDGGGGEGYEQYF